The present entry profiles one TCR beta chain with its context. The authors carried out high-throughput sequencing of TCR beta. They applied it to CD8+ and CD4+ T cells obtained from blood. The multiple sclerosis controls, all treatment-naive patients, had relapsing-remitting disease that was stable or active. Negative magnetic isolation gave CD8+ and CD4+ cells; FACS enriched CD8+ TEMRA. These data belong to a study of CD8 T cells in Susac syndrome. cDNA came from around 0.54 to 1 ug RNA primed by random hexamers. The authors amplified TCR beta CDR3 across 54 Vbeta and 13 Jbeta using immunoSEQ multiplex PCR. TCRdb re-derived calls from the immunoSEQ multiplex PCR reads in MiXCR, one entry per CDR3 protein. This table has about 400,000 distinct CDR3 sequences, about 85% appearing once. CDR1 is MNHNY, CDR2 SVGAGI, per germline (reference sequence). The CDR3 loop spans 14 amino acids. The germline V and J ends were trimmed by 0 bases and 2 bases, with 6 bases remaining between them.

The chain is built from TRBV6-6 and TRBJ2-3; tentatively, D is TRBD1 (5 bases). The specimen sequenced was CD8+ T cells from PBMCs. This clonotype originated in a human donor with multiple sclerosis. The CDR3 protein is CASSYSTDTDTQYF. The CDR3 nucleotides read TGTGCCAGCAGTTACTCGACAGACACAGATACGCAGTATTTT.